This TCR beta chain was documented in a study of T cells in Graves' hyperthyroidism and ophthalmopathy. The overall study: Once the initial diagnosis was made, peripheral blood was obtained before any treatment.

Trimming removed 1 base from V and 4 bases from J, with 10 bases in between. The CDR3 consists of 14 residues. Study-level points and caveats: Blood shared most expanded thyroid clonotypes above 0.001.

Amplification yielded TCR beta CDR3 regions, with RNA transcripts as the source. The HTBI primer set drove a first-round RT-PCR of the TCR CDR3. TCRdb called the multiplex PCR reads again in MiXCR, with one record for every CDR3 protein. The table lists some 550,000 distinct CDR3 sequences, around 21% of them singletons. The hyperthyroidism patients had all been newly diagnosed, and their disease duration was under 2 months. Their ages ranged from 18 to 65 years. Isolation of PBMCs was performed on 8.5 to 10 ml fresh peripheral blood. This clonotype was counted ten times or more. The antigen remains unidentified.

The sequenced sample consisted of blood. The receptor was isolated from a man younger than 35 with Graves' hyperthyroidism. The J gene is TRBJ1-1, the V gene TRBV12-3 or TRBV12-4; D might be TRBD1 (6 bases). CDR3 amino acids: CASSLGGGLTEAFF. In DNA, the CDR3 is TGTGCCAGCAGTTTAGGCGGGGGCCTCACTGAAGCTTTCTTT.